Below, 12 T cell receptor beta chains from the same sample are listed, as sequenced in a study of cytomegalovirus exposure and HLA in healthy donors. It was with 60 Vbeta and 13 Jbeta primers that the PCR ran. Some clones are missing from TCRdb's copy, which holds only in-frame ones; the method was immunoSEQ multiplex PCR. The data show roughly 230,000 clones, 80% to 95% seen once. Sequencing input: PBMCs. Receptors originate from a girl aged 2-10 years in good health and CMV-seronegative.

This clone was recorded only once. V usage is TRBV5-6 and J usage is TRBJ1-3, with a tentative D call TRBD1 (6 bases). Germline CDR1 is SGHDT and CDR2 is YYEEEE. Trimming stripped 5 bases from V and 4 bases from J, with 13 bases between. CDR3 length equals 14 residues. The CDR3 spells CASRLRGTGNTIYF. CDR3 nucleotide sequence: TGTGCCAGCAGATTAAGGGGGACCGGAAACACCATATATTTT.

The chain carries TRBV19 and TRBJ2-2; 10 positions agree with TRBD2. J was trimmed by 6 bases and V by 3 bases; bases with no gene match: 10. The V gene's germline CDR1 is LNHDA and CDR2 SQIVND (reference sequence). This CDR3 has 17 amino acids. The chain's CDR3 is CASSMIAGGPRAGELFF. The CDR3 DNA follows: TGTGCCAGTAGTATGATAGCGGGAGGCCCCCGCGCCGGGGAGCTGTTTTTT.

The chain links TRBV5-6 to TRBJ1-3; weak D call: TRBD1 (6 bases). Trimming pared 1 base from V and 7 bases from J, leaving 18 bases between. Germline-derived CDR1 and CDR2 are SGHDT and YYEEEE. This CDR3 is 16 amino acids long. CDR3 DNA: TGTGCCAGCAGCTTGTTTTCGGGGGGCCTACGGAACACCATATATTTT. Protein: CASSLFSGGLRNTIYF.

The genes are TRBV21-1 and TRBJ2-5; no DNA check was done on the table's D call, TRBD1. TRBV21-1 is labeled a pseudogene. This CDR3 contains 12 residues. CDR3 nucleotide sequence: TGTGCCAGCAGCAAGCAAACAGGGGACCAGTACTTC. Translated: CASSKQTGDQYF.

V is TRBV5-1 and J is TRBJ2-1; weak D call: TRBD2 (5 bases). Germline loops: CDR1 SGHRS, CDR2 YFSETQ. This CDR3 is 13 amino acids long. Trimming removed 2 bases at V and 6 bases at J, with 9 bases between. DNA of the CDR3: TGCGCCAGCAGCTTACGGGAACTCAATGAGCAGTTCTTC. It is translated as CASSLRELNEQFF.

This sequence joins TRBV28 and TRBJ1-6; 7 bases are shared with TRBD1. The CDR3 sequence is 15 residues long. Per germline, CDR1 MDHEN and CDR2 SYDVKM. V gave up 8 bases and J gave up 4 bases; unmatched junction bases: 8. CDR3 loop: CASFKGQSYNSPLHF. In nucleotides, the CDR3 is TGTGCCAGCTTCAAGGGACAGTCATATAATTCACCCCTCCACTTT. Variable domain in full (rest from reference TRBV28 and TRBJ1-6): DVKVTQSSRYLVKRTGEKVFLECVQDMDHENMFWYRQDPGLGLRLIYFSYDVKMKEKGDIPEGYSVSREKKERFSLILESASTNQTSMYLCASFKGQSYNSPLHFGNGTRLTVT.

The chain carries TRBV6-5 and TRBJ1-1; D not certain. Germline assignment: CDR1 MNHEY and CDR2 SVGAGI. Trimming took off 2 bases at V and 1 base at J, with 5 bases between the two ends. The CDR3 extends over 13 amino acids. The CDR3 DNA sequence: TGTGCCAGCAGTTACGCAGGGAACACTGAAGCTTTCTTT. Translation: CASSYAGNTEAFF.

CDR3 in amino acids: CASSEQVQGGPEGDEAFF. The CDR3 DNA sequence: TGTGCCAGCAGTGAACAGGTCCAGGGGGGCCCTGAAGGAGATGAAGCTTTCTTT. The rearrangement joins TRBV2 to TRBJ1-1; 7 nucleotides agree with TRBD1. Looked up from germline, CDR1 is SNHLY and CDR2 is FYNNEI. CDR3 length: 18 residues. J gave up 7 bases and V 2 bases, and 19 bases lay outside the gene matches. Using reference TRBV2 and TRBJ1-1 for the parts outside the CDR3, the full variable domain is EPEVTQTPSHQVTQMGQEVILRCVPISNHLYFYWYRQILGQKVEFLVSFYNNEISEKSEIFDDQFSVERPDGSNFTLKIRSTKLEDSAMYFCASSEQVQGGPEGDEAFFGQGTRLTVV.

The chain joins TRBV11-3 to TRBJ2-3; TRBD1 aligns across 9 bases. The CDR3 runs to 18 residues. The germline V gene encodes CDR1 SGHNT and CDR2 YENEEA. The J segment lost 1 base and the V segment lost 6 bases, leaving 14 bases of the junction unmatched. CDR3 residues: CASSPDRGSSQGTDTQYF. The CDR3 DNA reads TGTGCCAGCAGTCCTGACAGGGGGTCATCACAAGGCACAGATACGCAGTATTTT.

V and J are TRBV27 and TRBJ2-3; 12 bases fit TRBD2. The V segment lost 5 bases and the J segment 6 bases; nucleotides outside the gene matches: 3. Per germline, CDR1 MNHEY and CDR2 SMNVEV (reference sequence). This CDR3 region has 14 residues. CDR3 in DNA: TGTGCCAGCAGTCCTAGCGGGGGGGGTGATACGCAGTATTTT. Translating gives CASSPSGGGDTQYF.

The rearrangement links TRBV5-8 to TRBJ1-2, with 9 bases fitting TRBD1. The CDR3 is 14 amino acids. The J segment lost 8 bases and the V segment lost 5 bases, leaving 10 bases of the junction unmatched. Germline-derived CDR1 and CDR2 are SGHTS and YDEGEE. CDR3 nucleotides: TGTGCCAGCAGGACGACAGGGGGTCATCTAGGCTACACCTTC. The encoded protein is CASRTTGGHLGYTF.

The chain uses TRBV5-4 and TRBJ2-2; TRBD1 might be the D (6 bases). Trimming removed 2 bases from V and 5 bases from J, with 10 bases in between. The CDR3 extends over 14 amino acids. Germline V CDR1 and CDR2: SGHNT, YYREEE (reference sequence). CDR3 DNA: TGTGCCAGCAGCTTAAGGGGGACGACCGGGGAGCTGTTTTTT. Translated: CASSLRGTTGELFF.